The following is a TCR beta chain sequence with its context. The record originates from a study of control samples from healthy donors and cancer patients. The CDR3 has 14 amino acids. Germline values: CDR1 MDHEN, CDR2 SYDVKM. V was pared by 4 bases and J by 4 bases, with 12 bases between. Some clones are missing from TCRdb's copy, which holds only in-frame ones; the method was immunoSEQ multiplex PCR. The sample lists some 3,000 clones, roughly 80% occurring once. The sequence came from a male donor with melanoma. This chain joins TRBV28 and TRBJ2-3; no firm D call. Sequenced: formalin-fixed, paraffin-embedded tissue. The CDR3 spells CASSSPGRADTQYF. The CDR3 DNA sequence: TGTGCCAGCAGTTCCCCTGGCCGGGCAGATACGCAGTATTTT.